Reported below is one TCR beta chain. 13 Jbeta primers and 60 Vbeta primers were used for the PCR. Clones were sequenced by immunoSEQ multiplex PCR, and TCRdb holds only the in-frame ones, with some missing. The data contain approximately 100,000 clones, around 83% of them singletons. The data derive from a study of cytomegalovirus exposure and HLA in healthy donors. Germline values: CDR1 SGHAT, CDR2 FQNNGV. The CDR3 is 15 residues long. Trimming cost V 5 bases and J 2 bases; bases outside gene matches: 7. The V gene is TRBV11-2, the J gene TRBJ2-7; 9 positions match TRBD2. The sample consisted of PBMCs. The sequence was obtained from a woman in her late teens or twenties in good health and CMV-seronegative. The CDR3 region has the DNA TGTGCCAGCAGCCTAGGCGGGGGGGTCACCTACGAGCAGTACTTC. Encoded protein: CASSLGGGVTYEQYF. Based on the CDR3 plus reference TRBV11-2 and TRBJ2-7, the full variable domain is EAGVAQSPRYKIIEKRQSVAFWCNPISGHATLYWYQQILGQGPKLLIQFQNNGVVDDSQLPKDRFSAERLKGVDSTLKIQPAKLEDSAVYLCASSLGGGVTYEQYFGPGTRLTVT.